Described below is a single T cell receptor beta chain sequence and its context. Its target is not known. This CDR3 is built from 16 residues. Unmatched junction bases numbered 10, after V lost 8 bases and J lost 0 bases. CDR1 is MNHNS and CDR2 is SASEGT in the germline V gene. For sequencing, patients were chosen who had shown expansion of CD8+CD57+ cells by flow cytometry. The diagnosis in all patients was severe acquired aplastic anemia. TCR beta VDJ and CDR3 profiles were obtained from a genomic DNA template. TCRdb reanalysed the reads using MiXCR and keeps one entry per CDR3 protein. The table records around 170,000 distinct CDR3 sequences, 40% to 50% of them present only once. The data are from a study of CD8+CD57+ T cells in acquired aplastic anemia. About the research overall: Mean DNA quantity obtained from sorted CD4+ and CD8+ cells was around 3.2 ug. General observations from the study: Over 25 shared CD8+ CDR3s appeared highly expressed within patients' immunodominant clones. A significant difference in CD8+ Simpson's diversity between patients and controls was not found.

The TCR sequence derives from a human donor with aplastic anemia. Sequenced sample: sorted CD4+, CD8+, or CD8+CD57+ T cells (not recorded which) from PBMCs. The J gene is TRBJ1-3, the V gene TRBV6-1; the match to TRBD1 covers 7 bases. CDR3 loop: CASGVNRGNSGNTIYF. The CDR3, as DNA: TGTGCCAGCGGTGTTAACAGGGGCAACTCTGGAAACACCATATATTTT.